The clone carrying this T cell receptor beta chain was found a few times. These data originate in a study of blood T cells in healthy people across ages. CDR1 is SGHRS, CDR2 YFSETQ, per germline. CDR3 length: 17 residues. The germline V and J ends were trimmed by 1 base and 0 bases, with 11 bases remaining between them. For the second PCR, which ran for roughly 7 to 11 cycles, a sample-barcoded 5' primer and a J-beta primer mix were used. Every single cDNA molecule received a tag from a template-switch adaptor with 12 random nucleotides. Via MiXCR, TCRdb re-called the 5' RACE reads, giving one row per CDR3 protein. The table has about 1.8 million distinct CDR3 sequences, around half seen once.

Sequenced sample: blood. The chain carries TRBV5-1 and TRBJ2-6; D is unclear. The receptor was isolated from a woman aged 40 to 50 in good health. CDR3 nucleotide sequence: TGCGCCAGCAGCTTGAATCTCATGGCCTCTGGGGCCAACGTCCTGACTTTC. This codes for CASSLNLMASGANVLTF.